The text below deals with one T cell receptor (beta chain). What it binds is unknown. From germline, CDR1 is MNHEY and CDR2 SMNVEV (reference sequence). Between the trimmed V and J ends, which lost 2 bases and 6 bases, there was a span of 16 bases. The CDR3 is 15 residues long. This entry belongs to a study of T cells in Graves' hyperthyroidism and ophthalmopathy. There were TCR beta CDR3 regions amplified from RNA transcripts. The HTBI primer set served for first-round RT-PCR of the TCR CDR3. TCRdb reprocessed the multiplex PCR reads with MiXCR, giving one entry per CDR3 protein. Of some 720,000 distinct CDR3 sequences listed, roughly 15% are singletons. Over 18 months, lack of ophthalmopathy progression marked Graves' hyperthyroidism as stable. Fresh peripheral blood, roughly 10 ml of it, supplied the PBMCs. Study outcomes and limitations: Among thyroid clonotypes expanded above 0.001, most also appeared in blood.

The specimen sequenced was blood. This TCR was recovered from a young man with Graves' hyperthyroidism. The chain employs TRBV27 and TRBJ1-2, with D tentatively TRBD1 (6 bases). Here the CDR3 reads CASSLGQGSRNGYTF. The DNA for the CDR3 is TGTGCCAGCAGTTTAGGGCAGGGGAGTAGGAATGGCTACACCTTC.